This T cell receptor (beta chain) was captured in a study of response to subunit inactivated influenza vaccine. In TCRdb, the RT-PCR reads were re-called with MiXCR into one record per CDR3 protein. This table holds about 540,000 distinct CDR3 sequences, under 30% found once. The CDR3 is 14 residues long. V shed 5 bases and J shed 3 bases, with 14 bases lying between them. CDR1 and CDR2 from the germline V gene are SNHLY and FYNNEI. This sample was shared with a second study, whose subject was T cells expressing NK-cell markers. That paper adds: TCR beta libraries carry UMIs added by 5'RACE template switching. Sequencing of TCR beta repertoires drew on sorted CD3+CD56+NKG2C+, CD3+CD56+NKG2C- and CD3+CD56-NKG2C+ T cells. Sequenced donors, eight in total, included seven who were HCMV-seropositive and one who was seronegative. There remained a lack of clarity about HCMV specificity of expanded NKG2C+ T cell clones.

This specimen consisted of CD4+ T cells sorted from PBMCs, obtained approximately 12 days after vaccination. The sequence derives from a man aged 45-65 years who received an inactivated influenza vaccine. V gene TRBV2 combines with J gene TRBJ2-7; D gene uncertain. CDR3 region: CASSFRSLFYEQYF. CDR3 nucleotide sequence: TGTGCCAGCAGTTTTAGATCTCTTTTCTACGAGCAGTACTTC.